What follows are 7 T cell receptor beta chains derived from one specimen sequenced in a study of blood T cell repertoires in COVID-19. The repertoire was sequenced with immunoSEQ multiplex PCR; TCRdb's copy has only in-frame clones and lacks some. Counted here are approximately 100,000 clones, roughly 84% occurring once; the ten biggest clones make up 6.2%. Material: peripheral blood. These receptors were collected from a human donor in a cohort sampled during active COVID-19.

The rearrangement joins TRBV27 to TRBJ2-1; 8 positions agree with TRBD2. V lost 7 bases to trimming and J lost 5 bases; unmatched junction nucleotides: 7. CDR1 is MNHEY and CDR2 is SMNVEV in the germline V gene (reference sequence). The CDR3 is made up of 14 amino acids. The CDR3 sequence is CASKPGGENNEQFF. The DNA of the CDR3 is TGTGCCAGCAAACCCGGGGGGGAGAACAATGAGCAGTTCTTC.

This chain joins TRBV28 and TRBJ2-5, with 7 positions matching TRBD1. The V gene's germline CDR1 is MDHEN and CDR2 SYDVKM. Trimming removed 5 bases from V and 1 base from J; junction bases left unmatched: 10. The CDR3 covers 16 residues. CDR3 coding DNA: TGTGCCAGCAGTAGAACAGGGGTCCGGAGCCAAGAGACCCAGTACTTC. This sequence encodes CASSRTGVRSQETQYF.

The CDR3 loop reads CASSWTGLVTEAFF. The CDR3 coding sequence is TGTGCCAGCAGTTGGACGGGACTGGTCACTGAAGCTTTCTTT. The J gene is TRBJ1-1, the V gene TRBV27; a possible D gene is TRBD1 (5 bases). Germline V lookup: CDR1 MNHEY, CDR2 SMNVEV (reference sequence). This CDR3 region has 14 residues. Trimming pared 4 bases from V and 4 bases from J, leaving 13 bases between.

CDR3 bases: TGTGCCAGCAGCGAACCGGGACAGTCCTACGAGCAGTACTTC. Translating it yields CASSEPGQSYEQYF. The chain has TRBV9 and TRBJ2-7, with TRBD1 identical over 7 bases. Unmatched junction bases numbered 4, after V lost 3 bases and J lost 1 base. The CDR3 covers 14 residues. Germline assignment: CDR1 SGDLS and CDR2 YYNGEE.

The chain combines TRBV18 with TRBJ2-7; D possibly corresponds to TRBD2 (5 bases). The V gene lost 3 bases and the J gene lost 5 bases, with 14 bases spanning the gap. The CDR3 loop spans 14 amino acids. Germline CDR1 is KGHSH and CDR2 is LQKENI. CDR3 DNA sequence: TGTGCCAGCTCACCCCCGATAAGAGGGAACGAGCAGTACTTC. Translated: CASSPPIRGNEQYF.

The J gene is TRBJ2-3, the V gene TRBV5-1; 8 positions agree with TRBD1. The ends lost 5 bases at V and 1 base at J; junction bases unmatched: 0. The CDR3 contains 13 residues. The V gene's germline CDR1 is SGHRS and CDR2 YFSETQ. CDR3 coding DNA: TGCGCCAGCAGGGACAGGGGCACAGATACGCAGTATTTT. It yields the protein CASRDRGTDTQYF.

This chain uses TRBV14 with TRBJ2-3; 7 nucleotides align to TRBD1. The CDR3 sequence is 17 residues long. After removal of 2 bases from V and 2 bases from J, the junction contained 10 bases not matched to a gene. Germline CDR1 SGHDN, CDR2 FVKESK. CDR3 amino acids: CASSQSVTGQLTDTQYF. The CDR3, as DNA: TGTGCCAGCAGCCAAAGCGTCACGGGACAGCTCACAGATACGCAGTATTTT.